Following are 17 T cell receptor beta chains from one sample sequenced in a study of response to subunit inactivated influenza vaccine. Via MiXCR, TCRdb re-called the RT-PCR reads, giving one row per CDR3 protein. The table lists approximately 200,000 distinct CDR3 sequences, under 15% of them singletons, with approximately 25% in the top ten. The sequencing used CD8+ T cells sorted from PBMCs, collected more than 4 days after vaccination. The origin of the receptors is a man aged 45-65 years who received an inactivated influenza vaccine.

This clonotype has only a few counts. The V and J genes are TRBV5-6 and TRBJ1-5; tentative D call: TRBD1 (5 bases). V was shortened by 0 bases and J by 3 bases, with 16 bases between the two germline ends. Per germline, CDR1 SGHDT and CDR2 YYEEEE. The CDR3 length is 17 residues. The CDR3 loop is CASSLAGAARNNQPQHF. CDR3 coding DNA: TGTGCCAGCAGCTTGGCCGGGGCGGCGCGGAACAATCAGCCCCAGCATTTT.

The chain recombines TRBV5-1 with TRBJ2-1; TRBD1 matches 7 bases. V shed 4 bases and J 2 bases; nucleotides not matched to a gene: 6. Germline lookup yields CDR1 SGHRS and CDR2 YFSETQ. The CDR3 runs to 15 residues. Written as DNA, the CDR3 is TGCGCCAGCAGCGTTGACAGGGTCCCCTACAATGAGCAGTTCTTC. It specifies CASSVDRVPYNEQFF.

The chain has TRBV24-1 and TRBJ2-1; D unclear. Between the trimmed V and J ends, which lost 0 bases and 0 bases, there was a span of 5 bases. The CDR3 consists of 15 residues. Germline CDR1 reads KGHDR; CDR2 reads SFDVKD. The CDR3 protein is CATSDLKSSYNEQFF. For the CDR3, the DNA is TGTGCCACCAGTGATTTGAAGAGCTCCTACAATGAGCAGTTCTTC.

The table lists this clonotype with a few counts. This chain joins TRBV7-8 and TRBJ1-1; D call uncertain. This CDR3 has 13 amino acids. The germline V gene has CDR1 SGHVS and CDR2 FQNEAQ. V was trimmed by 1 base and J by 6 bases, leaving 9 bases between them. CDR3 nucleotide sequence: TGTGCCAGCAGCTTAGGTGGCAGAGCTGAAGCTTTCTTT. Translation gives CASSLGGRAEAFF.

The rearrangement uses TRBV12-3 or TRBV12-4 and TRBJ2-2; 10 bases align to TRBD1. V lost 10 bases, J lost 2 bases, and 10 bases stayed unmatched. There are 16 residues in the CDR3. Here the CDR3 reads CATPLGTGANTGELFF. The CDR3 nucleotides are TGTGCCACCCCTTTAGGGACAGGGGCCAACACCGGGGAGCTGTTTTTT.

The chain is built from TRBV7-9 and TRBJ2-1; 10 nucleotides agree with TRBD2. Germline CDR1 and CDR2: SEHNR and FQNEAQ (reference sequence). The CDR3 is 16 residues long. The ends lost 5 bases at V and 6 bases at J; junction bases unmatched: 10. The CDR3 sequence is CASSHTSGVYPNEQFF. Written as DNA, the CDR3 is TGTGCCAGCAGCCATACTAGCGGGGTCTACCCCAATGAGCAGTTCTTC.

This chain links TRBV20-1 with TRBJ2-7; TRBD2 agrees at 8 bases. The CDR3 length is 12 residues. Germline V lookup: CDR1 DFQATT, CDR2 SNEGSKA (reference sequence). Germline trimming cut 3 bases from V and 4 bases from J; bases unmatched to any gene: 2. As DNA, the CDR3 is TGCAGTGCTAGCGGGGGGGGGTACGAGCAGTACTTC. It is translated as CSASGGGYEQYF.

This chain connects TRBV6-9 to TRBJ1-5; D gene uncertain. V was pared by 4 bases and J by 4 bases, with 17 bases between. Germline assignment: CDR1 MNHGY and CDR2 SVAAGI. The CDR3 is made up of 16 amino acids. The DNA for the CDR3 is TGTGCCAGCAGTTCGCCCCCTGACGGTCCAAATCAGCCCCAGCATTTT. Amino acids: CASSSPPDGPNQPQHF.

In its sample, this clonotype was seen a few times. The chain is built from TRBV10-3 and TRBJ2-3; 9 nucleotides agree with TRBD2. V was pared by 6 bases and J by 0 bases, with 10 bases of the junction left unmatched. Germline V CDR1 and CDR2: ENHRY, SYGVKD. The CDR3 sequence is 17 residues long. Here the CDR3 DNA reads TGTGCCATCAGATTCGTACTAGCGGGTAGTAGCACAGATACGCAGTATTTT. Its protein product is CAIRFVLAGSSTDTQYF.

The chain uses TRBV28 and TRBJ2-1; D possibly uses TRBD1 or TRBD2 (5 bases each). Germline CDR1 and CDR2: MDHEN and SYDVKM. CDR3 length: 15 residues. The V gene lost 3 bases and the J gene lost 6 bases, with 15 bases spanning the gap. The CDR3 reads CASSLLGGEGNEQFF. Here the CDR3 DNA reads TGTGCCAGCAGTTTGCTTGGGGGAGAGGGCAATGAGCAGTTCTTC.

This clonotype was detected ten times or more. The chain links TRBV5-1 to TRBJ2-5; 7 bases map to TRBD1. Germline trimming cut 3 bases from V and 4 bases from J; bases unmatched to any gene: 3. Germline V gives CDR1 SGHRS, CDR2 YFSETQ. The CDR3 contains 13 residues. The CDR3 DNA reads TGCGCCAGCAGCTGGGACAGTTCAGAGACCCAGTACTTC. Its translation is CASSWDSSETQYF.

A few counts support this clonotype. This chain links TRBV24-1 with TRBJ2-7; D is undetermined. The CDR3 has 11 residues. Between the trimmed V and J ends, which lost 4 bases and 8 bases, there was a span of 8 bases. Per the germline V gene, CDR1 is KGHDR and CDR2 is SFDVKD. The CDR3 DNA is TGTGCCACCAGTGACACAATGCAGCAGTACTTC. Its protein product is CATSDTMQQYF.

This clonotype showed up just a few times. The rearrangement joins TRBV4-1 to TRBJ2-5; D is possibly TRBD1 (7 bases). The CDR3 totals 16 residues. Germline-derived CDR1 and CDR2 are MGHRA and YSYEKL. The V end was cut by 4 bases, the J end by 2 bases, with 17 bases between. The CDR3 DNA is TGCGCCAGCAGCCTCCGGTGGCAGGGGGGACAAGAGACCCAGTACTTC. Translated: CASSLRWQGGQETQYF.

The gene calls are TRBV19 and TRBJ1-1, with 7 positions matching TRBD1. Germline CDR1 and CDR2: LNHDA and SQIVND (reference sequence). The CDR3 sequence is 19 residues long. V dropped 0 bases and J dropped 0; count of bases not matched to a gene: 13. The CDR3 sequence: CASSIDTDRDVRMNTEAFF. Written as DNA, the CDR3 is TGTGCCAGTAGTATAGACACTGACAGGGACGTAAGAATGAACACTGAAGCTTTCTTT.

There are many counts of this clonotype. The V gene is TRBV27, the J gene TRBJ2-1, with TRBD2 identical over 14 bases. The CDR3 extends over 16 amino acids. Per the germline V gene, CDR1 is MNHEY and CDR2 is SMNVEV (reference sequence). V shed 5 bases, J shed 4 bases, and the junction held 4 bases outside the gene matches. In DNA form, the CDR3 reads TGTGCCAGCAGTCTCGGGACTAGCGGGGGATACAATGAGCAGTTCTTC. Translation gives CASSLGTSGGYNEQFF.

The CDR3 bases are TGTGCCAGCAGTTTATCGGGGCCGACAGGCTCCTACAATGAGCAGTTCTTC. It translates to CASSLSGPTGSYNEQFF. The gene calls are TRBV27 and TRBJ2-1, with a weak D call TRBD1 (6 bases). This CDR3 has 17 residues. From germline, CDR1 is MNHEY and CDR2 SMNVEV (reference sequence). Trimming removed 0 bases at V and 0 bases at J, with 12 bases between.

This clonotype occurred a few times. The chain uses TRBV2 and TRBJ2-1; 7 bases agree with TRBD2. CDR1 and CDR2 (germline): SNHLY, FYNNEI. The CDR3 runs to 17 residues. J gave up 0 bases and V 3 bases, and 8 bases lay outside the gene matches. The CDR3 sequence: CASSEVLGGSSYNEQFF. CDR3 DNA: TGTGCCAGCAGTGAGGTTCTGGGCGGGAGCTCCTACAATGAGCAGTTCTTC.